The 26 T cell receptor beta chains below all came from one sample that was sequenced in a study of blood T cells in healthy people across ages. Sample-barcoded 5' priming and a J-beta primer mix drove a second PCR of roughly 6 to 12 cycles. TCRdb reanalysed the 5' RACE reads using MiXCR and keeps one entry per CDR3 protein. Here the sample spans roughly 1.6 million distinct CDR3 sequences, around 35% being singletons. The sequenced sample consisted of blood. The receptors shown here come from a young woman in good health.

The table lists this clonotype with a count of one. The chain is built from TRBV27 and TRBJ1-5; no reliable D call. The germline V and J ends were trimmed by 2 bases and 8 bases, with 10 bases remaining between them. The CDR3 spans 13 residues. The germline V gene has CDR1 MNHEY and CDR2 SMNVEV (reference sequence). CDR3 sequence reads: CASSLTGYEPQHF. CDR3 DNA: TGTGCCAGCAGTTTAACGGGTTATGAGCCCCAGCATTTT.

There are a few counts of this clonotype. In nucleotides, the CDR3 is TGTGCCAGCAGCGCGGGACTCGACAGTTCCTACGAGCAGTACTTC. Protein sequence: CASSAGLDSSYEQYF. This chain uses TRBV9 with TRBJ2-7; maybe TRBD2 (6 bases). Trimming left V 3 bases short and J 1 base short, with 14 bases between. This CDR3 spans 15 amino acids. CDR1 and CDR2 (germline): SGDLS, YYNGEE.

The V call is TRBV12-5, the J call TRBJ2-1; 8 bases fit TRBD2. In germline, CDR1 is LGHNT, CDR2 FRNRAP. The CDR3 loop spans 17 amino acids. J gave up 0 bases and V 3 bases, and 7 bases lay outside the gene matches. The CDR3, as DNA: TGTGCTAGTGGTTTATTAGCGGGACCTGGCTCCTACAATGAGCAGTTCTTC. Its protein is CASGLLAGPGSYNEQFF.

This chain connects TRBV11-2 to TRBJ2-1, with TRBD2 matching over 9 bases. The V gene end was trimmed by 1 base and the J gene end by 5 bases; junction bases not matched to a gene: 9. CDR3 length: 17 amino acids. The V gene's germline CDR1 is SGHAT and CDR2 FQNNGV. The CDR3 DNA reads TGTGCCAGCAGCTTAGTGCCCTGGCGGGGGGGGAACAATGAGCAGTTCTTC. This codes for CASSLVPWRGGNNEQFF.

Details on this clonotype: A read error is possible here, since a much larger clone lies one base away. The chain has TRBV10-3 and TRBJ2-7; TRBD2 matches 9 bases. Trimming cost V 4 bases and J 5 bases; bases outside gene matches: 6. The CDR3 has 14 residues. The germline V gene encodes CDR1 ENHRY and CDR2 SYGVKD. Written as DNA, the CDR3 is TGTGCCATCAGTGCAGCGGGGGGACTCCACGAGCAGTACTTC. This gives the protein CAISAAGGLHEQYF.

The chain couples TRBV11-1 to TRBJ2-1, with 9 bases aligning to TRBD2. From germline, CDR1 is SGHAT and CDR2 FQDESV (reference sequence). CDR3 length: 15 residues. V trimming: 1 base; J trimming: 9 bases; junction bases outside the gene matches: 7. CDR3 coding DNA: TGTGCCAGCAGCTTAGAGACTAGCGGTCTGAGTGAGCAGTTCTTC. Amino acids: CASSLETSGLSEQFF.

This clonotype was seen more than once but under ten times. This rearrangement joins TRBV5-1 to TRBJ2-2; 9 bases line up with TRBD1. Germline CDR1 and CDR2: SGHRS and YFSETQ. V was pared by 1 base and J by 2 bases, with 6 bases of the junction left unmatched. This CDR3 is built from 17 residues. The CDR3 DNA reads as TGCGCCAGCAGCTTGCGAACAGGGGGCGCAAACACCGGGGAGCTGTTTTTT. Protein product: CASSLRTGGANTGELFF.

The rearrangement joins TRBV6-2 or TRBV6-3 to TRBJ1-1; D is undetermined. The germline CDR1 and CDR2 sequences are MNHEY and SVGEGT. Trimming shortened V by 5 bases and J by 4 bases, and 20 bases separated the two germline ends. The CDR3 is 16 amino acids. The CDR3 DNA is TGTGCCAGCAGTCCCATTATCGGTTTGGGTGGCACTGAAGCTTTCTTT. Translation: CASSPIIGLGGTEAFF.

This clonotype was counted once. J is TRBJ1-1 and V is TRBV3-1, with D unresolved. Trimming took off 0 bases at V and 9 bases at J, with 11 bases between the two ends. From germline, CDR1 is LGHDT and CDR2 YNNKEL (reference sequence). The CDR3 consists of 13 residues. The CDR3 DNA reads TGTGCCAGCAGCCAAGAACGGACCGACAAAGCTTTCTTT. Its translation: CASSQERTDKAFF.

This clonotype appeared a single time. The rearrangement joins TRBV6-1 to TRBJ1-1; maybe TRBD1 (5 bases). CDR1 is MNHNS, CDR2 SASEGT, per germline. There are 12 residues in the CDR3. Trimming removed 1 base from V and 7 bases from J, with 7 bases in between. Written as DNA, the CDR3 is TGTGCCAGCAGTGAAGGACAGTTTGAAGCTTTCTTT. It specifies CASSEGQFEAFF.

This clonotype has only a few counts. The chain has TRBV2 and TRBJ2-3, with D unclear. Germline CDR1 SNHLY, CDR2 FYNNEI. The CDR3 loop spans 13 amino acids. Trimming stripped 5 bases from V and 5 bases from J, with 11 bases between. The CDR3 loop reads CASSTFLRDTQYF. The CDR3 DNA follows: TGTGCCAGCAGTACGTTTCTAAGAGATACGCAGTATTTT.

This chain connects TRBV6-1 to TRBJ2-7; TRBD1 agrees at 7 bases. V lost 7 bases, J lost 3 bases, and 12 bases stayed unmatched. The germline V gene has CDR1 MNHNS and CDR2 SASEGT. The CDR3 totals 15 residues. CDR3 in DNA: TGTGCCAGCACCGCGTTAGGGACAGCGATCTACGAGCAGTACTTC. This codes for CASTALGTAIYEQYF.

The chain couples TRBV5-1 to TRBJ1-2; the D gene is possibly TRBD1 (6 bases). This CDR3 comprises 15 residues. Per germline, CDR1 SGHRS and CDR2 YFSETQ. The V and J ends lost 4 bases and 6 bases respectively, with 19 bases between them. DNA for the CDR3: TGCGCCAGCAGCCCAGGGGTAACAGGGCGCCATGGCTACACCTTC. Its protein product is CASSPGVTGRHGYTF.

This clonotype was seen ten or more times. This chain connects TRBV5-6 to TRBJ2-1; TRBD2 aligns across 11 bases. Trimming took 4 bases from V and 2 from J; bases not matched to a gene: 2. There are 15 residues in the CDR3. Germline CDR1 is SGHDT and CDR2 is YYEEEE. The DNA of the CDR3 is TGTGCCAGCAGCATAGCGGGGGGGCCCTACAATGAGCAGTTCTTC. This encodes CASSIAGGPYNEQFF.

The J gene is TRBJ2-2, the V gene TRBV6-2 or TRBV6-3; D unresolved. The V gene's germline CDR1 is MNHEY and CDR2 SVGEGT. The CDR3 totals 14 residues. The V gene lost 6 bases and the J gene lost 0 bases, with 8 bases spanning the gap. For the CDR3, the DNA is TGTGCCAGCAGGAACCCTCCGAACACCGGGGAGCTGTTTTTT. Residues: CASRNPPNTGELFF.

The chain has TRBV6-1 and TRBJ1-2; TRBD1 matches at 9 bases. Germline V gene sequence: CDR1 MNHNS, CDR2 SASEGT. The CDR3 has 14 amino acids. Germline trimming cut 4 bases from V and 2 bases from J; bases unmatched to any gene: 2. CDR3 sequence (DNA): TGTGCCAGCAGTGGTGGACAGGGGAACTATGGCTACACCTTC. Its translation is CASSGGQGNYGYTF.

This clonotype was recorded many times. This sequence joins TRBV7-2 and TRBJ2-1, with D tentatively TRBD2 (6 bases). This CDR3 region has 18 residues. Germline-derived CDR1 and CDR2 are SGHTA and FQGNSA. Trimming took off 1 base at V and 1 base at J, with 17 bases between the two ends. The CDR3 here is CASSLVVREYTSYNEQFF. The CDR3 nucleotides are TGTGCCAGCAGCTTAGTGGTCCGGGAGTATACGTCCTACAATGAGCAGTTCTTC. Using reference TRBV7-2 and TRBJ2-1 for the parts outside the CDR3, the full variable domain is GAGVSQSPSNKVTEKGKDVELRCDPISGHTALYWYRQSLGQGLEFLIYFQGNSAPDKSGLPSDRFSAERTGGSVSTLTIQRTQQEDSAVYLCASSLVVREYTSYNEQFFGPGTRLTVL.

The rearrangement links TRBV6-5 to TRBJ2-5; D is uncertain. The V end was cut by 6 bases, the J end by 7 bases, with 15 bases between. Per the germline V gene, CDR1 is MNHEY and CDR2 is SVGAGI. CDR3 length: 13 residues. CDR3 coding DNA: TGTGCCAGCAGGAACACCAGTCGCGGGACCCAGTACTTC. Its translation is CASRNTSRGTQYF.

This chain joins TRBV18 and TRBJ1-5; D unclear. The CDR3 contains 16 residues. Deletions cut 3 bases from V and 0 bases from J, with 12 bases between. Germline CDR1 and CDR2: KGHSH and LQKENI. The CDR3 loop is CASSPVQSNSNQPQHF. CDR3 DNA sequence: TGTGCCAGCTCACCTGTGCAATCGAATAGCAATCAGCCCCAGCATTTT. The entire variable domain, with the rest obtained from reference TRBV18 and TRBJ1-5, is as follows: NAGVMQNPRHLVRRRGQEARLRCSPMKGHSHVYWYRQLPEEGLKFMVYLQKENIIDESGMPKERFSAEFPKEGPSILRIQQVVRGDSAAYFCASSPVQSNSNQPQHFGDGTRLSIL.

The rearrangement uses TRBV6-5 and TRBJ2-1, with 7 positions matching TRBD1. CDR1 is MNHEY and CDR2 is SVGAGI in the germline V gene. V shed 0 bases, J shed 4 bases, and the junction held 12 bases outside the gene matches. CDR3 length: 18 residues. CDR3 protein: CASSYSPDWTGIYNEQFF. The CDR3, as DNA: TGTGCCAGCAGTTACTCGCCTGACTGGACAGGAATTTACAATGAGCAGTTCTTC.

The rearrangement joins TRBV5-1 to TRBJ2-3; 9 nucleotides align to TRBD1. Germline V CDR1 and CDR2: SGHRS, YFSETQ. The CDR3 loop spans 16 amino acids. J gave up 2 bases and V 5 bases, and 9 bases lay outside the gene matches. In DNA, the CDR3 is TGCGCCAGCAGGATCCCAGGACAGGGGTTCACAGATACGCAGTATTTT. Translation gives CASRIPGQGFTDTQYF. Combining the CDR3 with reference TRBV5-1 and TRBJ2-3 gives the whole variable domain KAGVTQTPRYLIKTRGQQVTLSCSPISGHRSVSWYQQTPGQGLQFLFEYFSETQRNKGNFPGRFSGRQFSNSRSEMNVSTLELGDSALYLCASRIPGQGFTDTQYFGPGTRLTVL.

In its sample, this clonotype was seen once. This may stem from a read error, because a much larger clone lies one nucleotide away. The chain couples TRBV11-2 to TRBJ2-1, with TRBD2 matching 9 bases. There are 15 residues in the CDR3. The J segment lost 5 bases and the V segment lost 3 bases, leaving 5 bases of the junction unmatched. The V gene's germline CDR1 is SGHAT and CDR2 FQNNGV. The DNA of the CDR3 is TGTGCCAGCAGCTTTAGCGGGGGTGGCCACAATGAGCAGTTCTTC. Translating gives CASSFSGGGHNEQFF.

V usage is TRBV7-2 and J usage is TRBJ1-4; the D is unclear. The CDR3 consists of 15 residues. Trimming stripped 5 bases from V and 4 bases from J, with 14 bases between. Germline-derived CDR1 and CDR2 are SGHTA and FQGNSA. The CDR3 is CASSAGRKVNEKLFF. DNA of the CDR3: TGTGCCAGCAGCGCTGGACGGAAGGTTAATGAAAAACTGTTTTTT.

A word on this clonotype: Possible read error: a much larger clone is one base away. The chain has TRBV4-1 and TRBJ1-5; D gene unclear. The end of the DNA aligns better with TRBJ2-3, so the J call may be wrong. CDR3 length equals 15 residues. Germline values: CDR1 MGHRA, CDR2 YSYEKL. The CDR3 DNA follows: TGCGCCAGCAGCCAAGATGAAGGCAGCAATCAGCCCCAGTATTTT. It encodes CASSQDEGSNQPQYF.

The chain links TRBV20-1 to TRBJ1-5; D is possibly TRBD1 (5 bases). The CDR3 is 14 amino acids. V was shortened by 5 bases and J by 0 bases, with 11 bases between the two germline ends. Germline loops: CDR1 DFQATT, CDR2 SNEGSKA (reference sequence). CDR3 loop: CSAFTTDSNQPQHF. The CDR3 bases are TGCAGTGCTTTTACGACAGATAGCAATCAGCCCCAGCATTTT.

The chain has TRBV4-2 and TRBJ2-5; maybe TRBD2 (5 bases). The CDR3 contains 12 residues. Trimming took 0 bases from V and 11 from J, leaving 10 bases between them. The germline CDR1 and CDR2 sequences are LGHNA and YNFKEQ. In DNA, the CDR3 is TGTGCCAGCAGCCAAGATGGGTGGGAGCAGTACTTC. Translation gives CASSQDGWEQYF.